This entry lists 27 T cell receptor beta chains sequenced from one sample in a study of control samples from healthy donors and cancer patients. Profiling relied on immunoSEQ multiplex PCR, and the TCRdb table lists in-frame clones only, not all of them. The repertoire holds about 48,000 clones, with 93% as singletons. Sequenced sample: PBMCs. The receptors derive from a woman aged 45-59 years with head and neck cancer.

The chain has TRBV9 and TRBJ1-3, with 8 positions matching TRBD1. Germline values: CDR1 SGDLS, CDR2 YYNGEE. The CDR3 sequence is 15 residues long. With V trimmed by 3 bases and J by 8 bases, 10 bases remained unmatched. The CDR3, as DNA: TGTGCCAGCAGCGGTGGACAGGGATCGGGGCACACCATATATTTT. Its protein product is CASSGGQGSGHTIYF.

The chain is built from TRBV6-2 or TRBV6-3 and TRBJ2-2, with 7 bases matching TRBD1. With V trimmed by 5 bases and J by 4 bases, 16 bases remained unmatched. Germline CDR1 and CDR2: MNHEY and SVGEGT. This CDR3 spans 18 amino acids. CDR3 in DNA: TGTGCCAGCAGTCCCTACCATCGACAGGGCTGGTTCACCGGGGAGCTGTTTTTT. Translated: CASSPYHRQGWFTGELFF.

The CDR3 protein is CASSDLNRGYQETQYF. CDR3 nucleotide sequence: TGTGCCAGCAGTGACTTAAACAGGGGGTACCAAGAGACCCAGTACTTC. The chain joins TRBV6-4 to TRBJ2-5; 8 bases fit TRBD1. The germline CDR1 and CDR2 sequences are MRHNA and SNTAGT. This CDR3 spans 16 amino acids. V lost 1 base to trimming and J lost 0 bases; unmatched junction nucleotides: 4.

This chain uses TRBV5-1 with TRBJ1-1; no reliable D call. This CDR3 contains 14 residues. In germline, CDR1 is SGHRS, CDR2 YFSETQ. V shed 3 bases and J shed 4 bases, with 13 bases lying between them. Here the CDR3 reads CASSSTGSATEAFF. In nucleotides, the CDR3 is TGCGCCAGCAGCTCTACGGGGTCCGCCACTGAAGCTTTCTTT. The whole variable domain, remainder taken from reference TRBV5-1 and TRBJ1-1, is KAGVTQTPRYLIKTRGQQVTLSCSPISGHRSVSWYQQTPGQGLQFLFEYFSETQRNKGNFPGRFSGRQFSNSRSEMNVSTLELGDSALYLCASSSTGSATEAFFGQGTRLTVV.

The chain links TRBV25-1 to TRBJ1-6, with D possibly TRBD1 on 6 matching bases. The CDR3 length is 14 residues. Germline-derived CDR1 and CDR2 are MGHDK and SYGVNS. Trimming removed 8 bases at V and 5 bases at J, with 13 bases between. CDR3 sequence: CASARRTDNSPLHF. For the CDR3, the DNA is TGTGCCAGCGCCAGAAGGACAGATAATTCACCCCTCCACTTT.

Comments on this clone: The sample contains more than one DNA sequence encoding this CDR3. The chain has TRBV28 and TRBJ1-1; no definite D call. The germline V gene has CDR1 MDHEN and CDR2 SYDVKM. This CDR3 is built from 13 residues. Trimming took 3 bases from V and 1 from J, leaving 6 bases between them. Here the CDR3 reads CASSLPGNTEAFF. The CDR3 region has the DNA TGTGCCAGCAGTTTGCCAGGGAACACTGAAGCTTTCTTT. Using reference TRBV28 and TRBJ1-1 for the parts outside the CDR3, the full variable domain is DVKVTQSSRYLVKRTGEKVFLECVQDMDHENMFWYRQDPGLGLRLIYFSYDVKMKEKGDIPEGYSVSREKKERFSLILESASTNQTSMYLCASSLPGNTEAFFGQGTRLTVV.

This clone occurred once. This rearrangement joins TRBV2 to TRBJ2-7, with D possibly matching TRBD2 (5 bases). CDR1 is SNHLY, CDR2 FYNNEI, per germline. The CDR3 extends over 14 amino acids. The V and J ends lost 6 bases and 1 base respectively, with 13 bases between them. The CDR3 sequence is CASRPPGGSYEQYF. CDR3 DNA: TGTGCCAGCAGACCCCCCGGAGGTTCCTACGAGCAGTACTTC.

This sequence joins TRBV13 and TRBJ2-1; 8 nucleotides match TRBD2. The CDR3 runs to 15 residues. J was trimmed by 7 bases and V by 8 bases; bases with no gene match: 13. The V gene's germline CDR1 is PRHDT and CDR2 FYEKMQ (reference sequence). CDR3 sequence: CASGLKRELRNEQFF. In nucleotides, the CDR3 is TGTGCCAGCGGCCTAAAGCGGGAGTTGAGGAATGAGCAGTTCTTC.

The genes are TRBV5-1 and TRBJ2-7; no definite D call. Germline CDR1 and CDR2: SGHRS and YFSETQ. The CDR3 totals 14 residues. Deletions cut 0 bases from V and 2 bases from J, with 9 bases between. CDR3 region: CASSLGGGPYEQYF. The CDR3 bases are TGCGCCAGCAGCTTGGGAGGTGGCCCCTACGAGCAGTACTTC.

This clone is a singleton in its sample. V gene TRBV7-9 combines with J gene TRBJ1-1; no reliable D call. CDR1 and CDR2 from the germline V gene are SEHNR and FQNEAQ (reference sequence). CDR3 length: 12 amino acids. The ends were cut back, 5 bases at V and 0 bases at J, with 4 bases in the middle. CDR3 sequence: CASSPMNTEAFF. CDR3 bases: TGTGCCAGCAGCCCGATGAACACTGAAGCTTTCTTT. Variable domain in full (rest from reference TRBV7-9 and TRBJ1-1): DTGVSQNPRHKITKRGQNVTFRCDPISEHNRLYWYRQTLGQGPEFLTYFQNEAQLEKSRLLSDRFSAERPKGSFSTLEIQRTEQGDSAMYLCASSPMNTEAFFGQGTRLTVV.

The gene calls are TRBV18 and TRBJ2-4, with D perhaps TRBD1 or TRBD2 (6 bases each). This CDR3 spans 17 amino acids. From germline, CDR1 is KGHSH and CDR2 LQKENI. The V end lost 0 bases, the J end lost 4 bases, and 16 bases lay between the germline ends. The CDR3 sequence: CASSPPGGLTGKNIQYF. The CDR3 bases are TGTGCCAGCTCACCACCCGGGGGCCTAACCGGAAAAAACATTCAGTACTTC.

V and J are TRBV10-3 and TRBJ1-2; D possibly corresponds to TRBD1 (6 bases). V lost 6 bases, J lost 6 bases, and 14 bases lay in between. Germline values: CDR1 ENHRY, CDR2 SYGVKD. This CDR3 region has 13 residues. This CDR3 is CAISTGRQDGYTF. Here the CDR3 DNA reads TGTGCCATCAGCACCGGCCGACAGGATGGCTACACCTTC.

This chain uses TRBV27 with TRBJ2-6, with no clear D. There are 15 residues in the CDR3. Trimming cost V 7 bases and J 0 bases, with 10 bases left between them. From germline, CDR1 is MNHEY and CDR2 SMNVEV (reference sequence). CDR3 amino acids: CASTSLFSGANVLTF. CDR3 bases: TGTGCCAGCACTTCTCTGTTCTCTGGGGCCAACGTCCTGACTTTC.

This sequence joins TRBV9 and TRBJ1-1; D call uncertain. Looked up from germline, CDR1 is SGDLS and CDR2 is YYNGEE. V lost 2 bases and J 1 base, leaving 6 bases between the germline ends. CDR3 length: 13 residues. CDR3 nucleotide sequence: TGTGCCAGCAGCGTTGGCTCGAACACTGAAGCTTTCTTT. This codes for CASSVGSNTEAFF.

This clone showed up just once. This chain uses TRBV24-1 with TRBJ2-2; the D is unclear. CDR3 length: 14 residues. Between the trimmed V and J ends, which lost 3 bases and 3 bases, there was a span of 7 bases. Germline values: CDR1 KGHDR, CDR2 SFDVKD. The CDR3 DNA is TGTGCCACCAGTGATCAGCAGTACACCGGGGAGCTGTTTTTT. Protein product: CATSDQQYTGELFF.

The V and J genes are TRBV28 and TRBJ1-3; weak D call: TRBD1 (6 bases). Germline V lookup: CDR1 MDHEN, CDR2 SYDVKM. The V gene lost 6 bases and the J gene lost 3 bases, with 21 bases spanning the gap. The CDR3 spans 17 residues. The CDR3 DNA sequence: TGTGCCAGCAGGCCCGAATGGGGGGCAGAGAGTGGAAACACCATATATTTT. Residues: CASRPEWGAESGNTIYF.

Written as DNA, the CDR3 is TGTGCCATCTATAACAGGGACGGCTATGGCTACACCTTC. It specifies CAIYNRDGYGYTF. This rearrangement joins TRBV10-3 to TRBJ1-2; weak D call: TRBD1 (6 bases). Germline loops: CDR1 ENHRY, CDR2 SYGVKD. This CDR3 spans 13 amino acids. The V gene lost 8 bases and the J gene lost 4 bases, with 14 bases spanning the gap.

The chain combines TRBV2 with TRBJ2-5, with D maybe TRBD1 (5 bases). Trimming cost V 4 bases and J 5 bases, with 11 bases left between them. The CDR3 is 13 residues long. The germline V gene has CDR1 SNHLY and CDR2 FYNNEI. CDR3: CASSGQFRETQYF. The CDR3, as DNA: TGTGCCAGCAGTGGACAGTTTAGGGAGACCCAGTACTTC.

This chain connects TRBV29-1 to TRBJ2-1; D is ambiguous. Trimming cost V 2 bases and J 4 bases, with 3 bases left between them. Per germline, CDR1 SQVTM and CDR2 ANQGSEA. There are 11 residues in the CDR3. The CDR3: CSVEIYNEQFF. CDR3 sequence (DNA): TGCAGCGTTGAAATATACAATGAGCAGTTCTTC.

The genes are TRBV30 and TRBJ2-7; D is tentatively TRBD1 or TRBD2 (5 bases each). The CDR3 totals 15 residues. Trimming pared 2 bases from V and 2 bases from J, leaving 16 bases between. In germline, CDR1 is GTSNPN, CDR2 SVGIG (reference sequence). The CDR3 protein is CAWSRGTANPYEQYF. CDR3 DNA sequence: TGTGCCTGGAGTCGTGGGACGGCCAATCCCTACGAGCAGTACTTC.

This clone was seen a few times. The chain couples TRBV6-4 to TRBJ1-1; 9 bases agree with TRBD1. V dropped 5 bases and J dropped 8; count of bases not matched to a gene: 6. CDR1 and CDR2 from the germline V gene are MRHNA and SNTAGT. This CDR3 has 13 amino acids. The CDR3 reads CASSTGGGQEAFF. The CDR3 DNA is TGTGCCAGCAGTACAGGGGGCGGCCAAGAAGCTTTCTTT.

The J gene is TRBJ1-3, the V gene TRBV5-1, with D tentatively TRBD1 (5 bases). This CDR3 contains 14 residues. The germline gives CDR1 SGHRS, CDR2 YFSETQ. Trimming shortened V by 4 bases and J by 3 bases, and 11 bases separated the two germline ends. CDR3 amino acids: CASSPSGFGNTIYF. The CDR3 region has the DNA TGCGCCAGCAGCCCGTCAGGGTTTGGAAACACCATATATTTT.

The gene calls are TRBV27 and TRBJ2-3; D not certain. This CDR3 has 14 amino acids. V lost 3 bases and J 5 bases, leaving 12 bases between the germline ends. The V gene's germline CDR1 is MNHEY and CDR2 SMNVEV (reference sequence). The CDR3 DNA sequence: TGTGCCAGCAGTTTCTCTCGTGGTGTAGATACGCAGTATTTT. Protein: CASSFSRGVDTQYF.

This chain uses TRBV4-3 with TRBJ2-1, with 8 nucleotides matching TRBD1. The germline gives CDR1 LGHNA, CDR2 YSLEER. J gave up 6 bases and V 2 bases, and 6 bases lay outside the gene matches. The CDR3 spans 15 residues. CDR3: CASSQNGQGLNEQFF. The CDR3 coding sequence is TGCGCCAGCAGCCAAAACGGACAGGGTCTCAATGAGCAGTTCTTC.

This rearrangement joins TRBV5-6 to TRBJ2-3; 13 positions match TRBD2. The CDR3 runs 16 residues. V gave up 4 bases and J gave up 2 bases; unmatched junction bases: 4. The germline V gene encodes CDR1 SGHDT and CDR2 YYEEEE. The CDR3 DNA reads as TGTGCCAGCAGCCAGACTAGCGGGAGGAACACAGATACGCAGTATTTT. Translation: CASSQTSGRNTDTQYF.

This sequence joins TRBV19 and TRBJ2-3, with 13 bases matching TRBD2. J gave up 7 bases and V 9 bases, and 7 bases lay outside the gene matches. The germline CDR1 and CDR2 sequences are LNHDA and SQIVND (reference sequence). The CDR3 is made up of 14 amino acids. CDR3 residues: CASQGTSGTNTQYF. In DNA, the CDR3 is TGTGCCAGCCAAGGGACTAGCGGGACAAATACGCAGTATTTT.

The gene calls are TRBV6-2 or TRBV6-3 and TRBJ2-2; tentatively, D is TRBD1 (5 bases). Germline CDR1 is MNHEY and CDR2 is SVGEGT. V was pared by 5 bases and J by 0 bases, with 10 bases between. CDR3 length equals 15 residues. CDR3 sequence (DNA): TGTGCCAGCAGTCAGGGCCCTCCGAACACCGGGGAGCTGTTTTTT. Protein: CASSQGPPNTGELFF.